The 2 T cell receptor beta chains reported below all come from one sample, sequenced in a study of breast tumors, draining lymph nodes, adjacent tissues. TCRdb redid the calling of the multiplex PCR reads with MiXCR, one entry per CDR3 protein. The sample shows some 10,000 distinct CDR3 sequences, 50% to 60% of them seen only once. Specimen: breast tumor tissue. Every receptor here comes from a female donor with breast cancer. Some clones in this sample may be carry-over from other donors' samples.

Comments on this clonotype: With a much larger clone just one base away, this may be a read error. The chain joins TRBV9 to TRBJ2-1; 8 bases fit TRBD1. Germline CDR1 and CDR2: SGDLS and YYNGEE. CDR3 length: 15 amino acids. DNA of the CDR3: TGTGCCAGCACTCCAGGGGGCGCATCCTACAATGAGCAGCTCTTC. Encoded protein: CASTPGGASYNEQLF.

This clonotype appeared once. This CDR3 is CASSRTSGRYEQYV. As DNA, the CDR3 is TGTGCCAGCAGCCGGACTAGCGGGAGATACGAGCAGTACGTC. The chain links TRBV11-2 to TRBJ2-7, with 13 bases that match TRBD2. The germline V gene has CDR1 SGHAT and CDR2 FQNNGV. V dropped 5 bases and J dropped 4; count of bases not matched to a gene: 2. The CDR3 is 14 residues long.